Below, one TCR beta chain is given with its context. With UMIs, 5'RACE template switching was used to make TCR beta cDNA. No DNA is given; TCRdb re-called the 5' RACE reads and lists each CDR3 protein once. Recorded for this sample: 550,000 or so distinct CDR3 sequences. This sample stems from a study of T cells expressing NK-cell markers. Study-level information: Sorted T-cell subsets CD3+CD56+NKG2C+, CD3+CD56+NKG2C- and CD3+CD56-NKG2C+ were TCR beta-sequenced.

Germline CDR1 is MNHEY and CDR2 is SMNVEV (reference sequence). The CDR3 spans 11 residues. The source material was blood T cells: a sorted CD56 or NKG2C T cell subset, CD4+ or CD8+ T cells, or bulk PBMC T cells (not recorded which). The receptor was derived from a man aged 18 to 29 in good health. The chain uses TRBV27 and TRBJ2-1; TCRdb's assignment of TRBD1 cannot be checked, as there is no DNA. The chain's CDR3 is CASSLGLGQFF.